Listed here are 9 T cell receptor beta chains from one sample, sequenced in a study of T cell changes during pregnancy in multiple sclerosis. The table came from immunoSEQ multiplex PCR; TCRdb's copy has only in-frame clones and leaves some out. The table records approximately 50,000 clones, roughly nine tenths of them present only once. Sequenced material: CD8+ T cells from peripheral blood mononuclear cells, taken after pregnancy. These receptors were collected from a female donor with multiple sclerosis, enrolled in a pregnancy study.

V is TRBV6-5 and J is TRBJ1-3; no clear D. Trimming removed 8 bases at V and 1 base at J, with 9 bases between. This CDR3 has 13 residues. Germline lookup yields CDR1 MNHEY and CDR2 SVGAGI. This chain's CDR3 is CASGRTSGNTIYF. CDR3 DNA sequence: TGTGCCAGCGGCAGGACTTCTGGAAACACCATATATTTT.

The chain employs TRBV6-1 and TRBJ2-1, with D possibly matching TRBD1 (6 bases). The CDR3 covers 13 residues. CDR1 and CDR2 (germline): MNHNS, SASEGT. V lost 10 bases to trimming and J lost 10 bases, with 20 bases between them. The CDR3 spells CAILRKGDREQFF. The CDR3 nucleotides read TGTGCCATCCTGAGGAAGGGGGATCGAGAGCAGTTCTTC.

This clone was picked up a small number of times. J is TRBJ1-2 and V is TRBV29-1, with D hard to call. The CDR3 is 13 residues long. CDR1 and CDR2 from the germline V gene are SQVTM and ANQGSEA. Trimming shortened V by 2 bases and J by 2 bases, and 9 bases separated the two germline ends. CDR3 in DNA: TGCAGCGTTGAAACGGGTCAGAACTATGGCTACACCTTC. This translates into CSVETGQNYGYTF.

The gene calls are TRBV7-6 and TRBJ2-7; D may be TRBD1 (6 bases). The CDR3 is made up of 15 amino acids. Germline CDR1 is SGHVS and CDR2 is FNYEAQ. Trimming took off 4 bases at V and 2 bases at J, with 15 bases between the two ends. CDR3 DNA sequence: TGTGCCAGCAGCTCTGGCCCACAGGGCACCTACGAGCAGTACTTC. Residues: CASSSGPQGTYEQYF. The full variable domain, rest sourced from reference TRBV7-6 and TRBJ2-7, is GAGVSQSPRYKVTKRGQDVALRCDPISGHVSLYWYRQALGQGPEFLTYFNYEAQQDKSGLPNDRFSAERPEGSISTLTIQRTEQRDSAMYRCASSSGPQGTYEQYFGPGTRLTVT.

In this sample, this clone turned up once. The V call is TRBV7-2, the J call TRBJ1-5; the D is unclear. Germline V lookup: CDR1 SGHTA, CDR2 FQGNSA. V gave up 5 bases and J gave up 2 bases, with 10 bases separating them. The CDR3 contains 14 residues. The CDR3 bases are TGTGCCAGCAGCCCCGACCGGGGCAATCAGCCCCAGCATTTT. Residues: CASSPDRGNQPQHF.

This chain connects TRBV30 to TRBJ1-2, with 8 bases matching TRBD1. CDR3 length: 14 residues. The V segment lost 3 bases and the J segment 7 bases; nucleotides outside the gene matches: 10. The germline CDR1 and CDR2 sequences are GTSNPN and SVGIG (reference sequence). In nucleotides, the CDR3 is TGTGCCTGGAGCGGGACAGGTCTTTTAGGTGGCTACACCTTC. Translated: CAWSGTGLLGGYTF. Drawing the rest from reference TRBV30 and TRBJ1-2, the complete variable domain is SQTIHQWPATLVQPVGSPLSLECTVEGTSNPNLYWYRQAAGRGLQLLFYSVGIGQISSEVPQNLSASRPQDRQFILSSKKLLLSDSGFYLCAWSGTGLLGGYTFGSGTRLTVV.

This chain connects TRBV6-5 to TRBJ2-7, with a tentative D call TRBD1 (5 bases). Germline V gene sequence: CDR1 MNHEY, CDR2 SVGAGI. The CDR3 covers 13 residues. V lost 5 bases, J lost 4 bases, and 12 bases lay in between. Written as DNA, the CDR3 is TGTGCCAGCAGTGACACAGGACGGTACGAGCAGTACTTC. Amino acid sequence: CASSDTGRYEQYF.

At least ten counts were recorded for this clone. Here the CDR3 DNA reads TGTGCCACAGATACAGGGGATAGCAATCAGCCCCAGCATTTT. Amino acids: CATDTGDSNQPQHF. This chain links TRBV10-3 with TRBJ1-5; 7 positions agree with TRBD1. Germline V gene lookup returns CDR1 ENHRY and CDR2 SYGVKD. This CDR3 is built from 14 residues. Trimming cost V 10 bases and J 0 bases; bases outside gene matches: 6.

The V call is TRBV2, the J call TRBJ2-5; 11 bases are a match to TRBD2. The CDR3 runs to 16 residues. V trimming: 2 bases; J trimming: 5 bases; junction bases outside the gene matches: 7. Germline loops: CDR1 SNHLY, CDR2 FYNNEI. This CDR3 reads CASSELSLAGGETQYF. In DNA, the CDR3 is TGTGCCAGCAGTGAATTGAGTCTAGCGGGGGGTGAGACCCAGTACTTC.